A selection of T cell receptor beta chains follows, all from one sample in a study of CD8 T cells in Susac syndrome. Via MiXCR, TCRdb re-called the immunoSEQ multiplex PCR reads, giving one row per CDR3 protein. The data show 130,000 or so distinct CDR3 sequences, approximately 95% seen once. The sequencing input was CD4+ T cells from PBMCs. These receptors came from a human donor with multiple sclerosis. The CDR3 runs from the conserved cysteine through the conserved F or W. D genes are given only for firm matches. The listing skips clone size in some rows; elsewhere it reads once, few, many or a size class.

>TRBV24-1|TRBD2|-|TRBJ2-1
TGTGCCACCAGTGATCCGCGGGGGGTTGGTGAGCAGTTCTTC
CATSDPRGVGEQFF
>TRBV15|TRBD2|-|TRBJ2-7
TGTGCCACCAGCAGAGAGGGGAGGGACGAGCAGTACTTC
CATSREGRDEQYF
>TRBV12-3/TRBV12-4|-|-|TRBJ1-6
TGTGCCAGCAGTTCGGGTAGGGGGAGGGATTCACCCCTCCACTTT
CASSSGRGRDSPLHF
>TRBV27|-|once|TRBJ2-3
TGTGCCAGCAGTTTGTACGGGGCCCTCACAGATACGCAGTATTTT
CASSLYGALTDTQYF
>TRBV6-5|-|-|TRBJ2-3
TGTGCCAGCAGCCAACTCGGGGGGCGCACAGATACGCAGTATTTT
CASSQLGGRTDTQYF
>TRBV29-1|-|-|TRBJ1-3
TGCAGCGTTCCGGGGCGAAACACCATATATTTT
CSVPGRNTIYF
>TRBV29-1|-|-|TRBJ1-1
TGCAGCGTAAAAAAAGCGAGCACTGAAGCTTTCTTT
CSVKKASTEAFF
>TRBV9|-|-|TRBJ2-2
TGTGCCAGCAGCGAACGGACGGCCGGGGGGGAGCTGTTTTTT
CASSERTAGGELFF
>TRBV7-2|TRBD2|-|TRBJ2-3
TGTGCCAGCAGCCGCTACAACAGCGGGAGTAGCACAGATACGCAGTATTTT
CASSRYNSGSSTDTQYF
>TRBV24-1|TRBD1|-|TRBJ2-5
TGTGCCACCAGCGGCGACAGGGTCGGGACCCAGTACTTC
CATSGDRVGTQYF
>TRBV7-2|-|-|TRBJ1-5
TGTGCCAGCAGCTTTGGTACACCCAATCAGCCCCAGCATTTT
CASSFGTPNQPQHF
>TRBV11-2|-|-|TRBJ1-2
TGTGCCAGCAGCTCCATCGGGACACCTTCTAACTATGGCTACACCTTC
CASSSIGTPSNYGYTF